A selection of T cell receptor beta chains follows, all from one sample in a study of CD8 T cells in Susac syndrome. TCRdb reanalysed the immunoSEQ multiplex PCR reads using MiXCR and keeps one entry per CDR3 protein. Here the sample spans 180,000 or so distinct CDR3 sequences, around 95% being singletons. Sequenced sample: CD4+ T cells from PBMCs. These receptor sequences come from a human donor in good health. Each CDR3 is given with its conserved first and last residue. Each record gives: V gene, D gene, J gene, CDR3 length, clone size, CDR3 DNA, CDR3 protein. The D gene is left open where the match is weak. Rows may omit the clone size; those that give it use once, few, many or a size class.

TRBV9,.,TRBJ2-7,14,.,TGTGCCAGCAGCGTAGCATGGCCTCCCTACGAGCAGTACTTC,CASSVAWPPYEQYF
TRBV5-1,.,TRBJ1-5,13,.,TGCGCCAGCAGCTGGACGGTCAATCAGCCCCAGCATTTT,CASSWTVNQPQHF
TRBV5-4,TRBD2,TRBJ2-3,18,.,TGTGCCAGCAGCCCGGGGCGGGGGAACTTAGTCGGCACAGATACGCAGTATTTT,CASSPGRGNLVGTDTQYF
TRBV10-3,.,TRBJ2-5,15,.,TGTGCCATCAGTGCCACAGAGGACAACCAAGAGACCCAGTACTTC,CAISATEDNQETQYF
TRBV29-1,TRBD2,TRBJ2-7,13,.,TGCAGCGTCGGGACTAGCGGAGTATACGAGCAGTACTTC,CSVGTSGVYEQYF
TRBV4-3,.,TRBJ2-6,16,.,TGCGCCAGCAGCCAAGCCGGGACCGCTGGGGCCAACGTCCTGACTTTC,CASSQAGTAGANVLTF
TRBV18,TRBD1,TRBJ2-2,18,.,TGTGCCAGCTCACCACAGCTTCCGGGACAGGGGGTTACCGGGGAGCTGTTTTTT,CASSPQLPGQGVTGELFF
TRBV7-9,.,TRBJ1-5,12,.,TGTGCCAGCAGCCGATTGGACAGGCCCCAGCATTTT,CASSRLDRPQHF
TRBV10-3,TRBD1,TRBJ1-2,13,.,TGTGCCATCAGTGGGGGACAGGGGGATCGCTACACCTTC,CAISGGQGDRYTF
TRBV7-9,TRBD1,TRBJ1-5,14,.,TGTGCCAGCAGCTTAGATTCGGACAGGCAGCCCCAGCATTTT,CASSLDSDRQPQHF
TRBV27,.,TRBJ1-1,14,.,TGTGCCAGCAGTTTATCCCAGATGAACACTGAAGCTTTCTTT,CASSLSQMNTEAFF
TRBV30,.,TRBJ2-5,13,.,TGTGCCTGGAGTGTAACCGGGGCGGAGACCCAGTACTTC,CAWSVTGAETQYF
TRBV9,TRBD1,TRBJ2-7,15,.,TGTGCCAGCAGCGTAGGAGGGACAGCCTCCTACGAGCAGTACTTC,CASSVGGTASYEQYF
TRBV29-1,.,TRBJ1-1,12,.,TGCAGCGTCATGGAGGATGGCACTGAAGCTTTCTTT,CSVMEDGTEAFF
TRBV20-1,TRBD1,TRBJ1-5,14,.,TGCAGTGCTAGGTCAGACAGGGATTATCAGCCCCAGCATTTT,CSARSDRDYQPQHF
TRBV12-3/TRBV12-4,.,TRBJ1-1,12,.,TGTGCCAGCAGTTTCTGGGCCACTGAAGCTTTCTTT,CASSFWATEAFF
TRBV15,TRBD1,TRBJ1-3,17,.,TGTGCCACCAGCAGAGTGGACAGGGGGAAGTCTGGAAACACCATATATTTT,CATSRVDRGKSGNTIYF
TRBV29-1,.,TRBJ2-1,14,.,TGCAGCGTTGACTTGTACAGGGCGAACGATGAGCAGTTCTTC,CSVDLYRANDEQFF
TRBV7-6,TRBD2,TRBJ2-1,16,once,TGTGCCAGCAGCTTAGCGAGGACTAGCGGTTACAATGAGCAGTTCTTC,CASSLARTSGYNEQFF
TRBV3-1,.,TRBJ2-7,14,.,TGTGCCAGCAGCCATCCCGGGGGGCCCTACGAGCAGTACTTC,CASSHPGGPYEQYF
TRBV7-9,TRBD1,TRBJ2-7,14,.,TGTGCCAGCCTGAAGACAGGGACCTCCTACGAGCAGTACTTC,CASLKTGTSYEQYF
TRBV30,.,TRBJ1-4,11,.,TGTGCCTGGAGAGGCAATGAAAAACTGTTTTTT,CAWRGNEKLFF
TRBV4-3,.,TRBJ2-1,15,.,TGCGCCAGCAGCCAAGAAACAGGGAAACGAAATGAGCAGTTCTTC,CASSQETGKRNEQFF
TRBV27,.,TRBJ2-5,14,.,TGTGCCAGCAGTTTAGGCGGGGTGATCGAGACCCAGTACTTC,CASSLGGVIETQYF
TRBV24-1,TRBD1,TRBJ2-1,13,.,TGTGCCACCAAGTCAACAGGGGGCGGTGAGCAGTTCTTC,CATKSTGGGEQFF
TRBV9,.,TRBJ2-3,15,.,TGTGCCAGCAGCGCCATAGTGAGGGGCACAGATACGCAGTATTTT,CASSAIVRGTDTQYF
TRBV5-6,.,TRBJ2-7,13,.,TGTGCCAGCCGTCCCAGAGCCTCCTACGAGCAGTACTTC,CASRPRASYEQYF